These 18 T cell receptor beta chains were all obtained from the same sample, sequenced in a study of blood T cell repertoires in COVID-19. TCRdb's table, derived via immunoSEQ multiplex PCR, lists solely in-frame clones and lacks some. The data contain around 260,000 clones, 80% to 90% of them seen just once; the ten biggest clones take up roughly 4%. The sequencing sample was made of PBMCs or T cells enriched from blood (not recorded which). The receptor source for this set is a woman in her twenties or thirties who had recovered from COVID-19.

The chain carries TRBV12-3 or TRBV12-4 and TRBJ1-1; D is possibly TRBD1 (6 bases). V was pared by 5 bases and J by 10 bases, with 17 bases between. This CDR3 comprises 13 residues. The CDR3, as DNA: TGTGCCAGCAGTGTTAGTGGGGGCGGGGGAGCTTTCTTT. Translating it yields CASSVSGGGGAFF.

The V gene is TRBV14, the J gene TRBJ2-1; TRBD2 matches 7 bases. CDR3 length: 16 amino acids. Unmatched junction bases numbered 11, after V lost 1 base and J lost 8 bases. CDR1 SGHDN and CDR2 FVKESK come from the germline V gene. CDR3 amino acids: CASSQVLAEQGDEQFF. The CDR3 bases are TGTGCCAGCAGCCAAGTTCTAGCGGAGCAGGGCGATGAGCAGTTCTTC.

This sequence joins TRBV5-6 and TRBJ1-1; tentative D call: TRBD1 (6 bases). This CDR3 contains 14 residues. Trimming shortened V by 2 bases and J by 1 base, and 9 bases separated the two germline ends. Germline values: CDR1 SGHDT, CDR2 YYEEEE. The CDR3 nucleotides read TGTGCCAGCAGCTTAGGACAGCCGAACACTGAAGCTTTCTTT. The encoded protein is CASSLGQPNTEAFF.

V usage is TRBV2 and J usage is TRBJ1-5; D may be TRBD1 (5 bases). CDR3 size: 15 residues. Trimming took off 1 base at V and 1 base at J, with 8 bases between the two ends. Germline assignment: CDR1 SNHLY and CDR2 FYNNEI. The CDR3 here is CASSEGQGSNQPQHF. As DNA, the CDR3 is TGTGCCAGCAGTGAAGGGCAGGGAAGCAATCAGCCCCAGCATTTT. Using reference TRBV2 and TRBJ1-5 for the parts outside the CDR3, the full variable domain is EPEVTQTPSHQVTQMGQEVILRCVPISNHLYFYWYRQILGQKVEFLVSFYNNEISEKSEIFDDQFSVERPDGSNFTLKIRSTKLEDSAMYFCASSEGQGSNQPQHFGDGTRLSIL.

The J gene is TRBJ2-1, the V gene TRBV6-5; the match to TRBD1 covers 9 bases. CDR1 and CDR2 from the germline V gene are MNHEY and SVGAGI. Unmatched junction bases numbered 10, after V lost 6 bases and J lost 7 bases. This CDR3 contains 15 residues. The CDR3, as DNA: TGTGCCAGCAGGCTCGCCGGGACAGGGCCGAATGAGCAGTTCTTC. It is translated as CASRLAGTGPNEQFF.

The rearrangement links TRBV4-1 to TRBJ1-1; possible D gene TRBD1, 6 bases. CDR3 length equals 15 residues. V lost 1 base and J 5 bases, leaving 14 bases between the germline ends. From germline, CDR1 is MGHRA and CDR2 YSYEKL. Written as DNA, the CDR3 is TGCGCCAGCAGCCAAGCAGGACAGTTAATAACTGAAGCTTTCTTT. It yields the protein CASSQAGQLITEAFF.

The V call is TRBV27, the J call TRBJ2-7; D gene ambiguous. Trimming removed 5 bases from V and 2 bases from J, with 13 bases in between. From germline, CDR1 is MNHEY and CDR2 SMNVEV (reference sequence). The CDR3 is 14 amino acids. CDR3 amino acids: CASSLNVLAYEQYF. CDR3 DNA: TGTGCCAGCAGTCTAAACGTGTTGGCCTACGAGCAGTACTTC.

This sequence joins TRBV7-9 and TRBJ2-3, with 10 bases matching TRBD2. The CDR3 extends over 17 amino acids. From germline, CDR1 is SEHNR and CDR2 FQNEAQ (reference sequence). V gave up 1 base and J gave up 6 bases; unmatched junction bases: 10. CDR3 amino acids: CASSLGLAGAGWDTQYF. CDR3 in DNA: TGTGCCAGCAGCTTAGGGCTAGCGGGGGCCGGATGGGATACGCAGTATTTT.

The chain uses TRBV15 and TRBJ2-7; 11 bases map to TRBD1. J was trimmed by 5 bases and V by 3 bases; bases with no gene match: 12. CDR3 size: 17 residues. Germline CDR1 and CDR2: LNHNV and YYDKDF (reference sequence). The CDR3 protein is CATSRVPPDRGPHEQYF. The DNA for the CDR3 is TGTGCCACCAGCAGGGTACCTCCGGACAGGGGGCCGCACGAGCAGTACTTC.

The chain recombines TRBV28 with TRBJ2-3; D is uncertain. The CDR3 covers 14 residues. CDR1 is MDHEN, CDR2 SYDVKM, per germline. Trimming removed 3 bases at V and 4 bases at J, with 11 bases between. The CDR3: CASSFASPADTQYF. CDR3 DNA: TGTGCCAGCAGTTTCGCTTCCCCGGCAGATACGCAGTATTTT.

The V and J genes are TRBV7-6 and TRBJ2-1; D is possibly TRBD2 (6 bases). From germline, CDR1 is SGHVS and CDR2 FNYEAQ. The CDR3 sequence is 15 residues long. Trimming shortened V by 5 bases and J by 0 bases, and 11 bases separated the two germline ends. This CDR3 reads CASSGGAVSYNEQFF. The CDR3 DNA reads TGTGCCAGCAGCGGAGGGGCAGTCTCCTACAATGAGCAGTTCTTC.

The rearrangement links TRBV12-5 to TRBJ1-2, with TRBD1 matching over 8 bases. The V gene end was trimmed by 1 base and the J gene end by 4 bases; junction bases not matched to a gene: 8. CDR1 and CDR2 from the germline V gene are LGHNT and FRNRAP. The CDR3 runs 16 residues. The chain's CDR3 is CASGLATGTGLYGYTF. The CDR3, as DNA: TGTGCTAGTGGTTTGGCCACCGGGACAGGCCTCTATGGCTACACCTTC.

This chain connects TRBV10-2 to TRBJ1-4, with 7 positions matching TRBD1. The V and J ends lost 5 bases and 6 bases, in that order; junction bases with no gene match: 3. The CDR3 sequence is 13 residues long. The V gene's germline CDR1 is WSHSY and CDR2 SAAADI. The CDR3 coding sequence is TGCGCCAGCAGTAGAGGGGGCCATGAAAAACTGTTTTTT. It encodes CASSRGGHEKLFF.

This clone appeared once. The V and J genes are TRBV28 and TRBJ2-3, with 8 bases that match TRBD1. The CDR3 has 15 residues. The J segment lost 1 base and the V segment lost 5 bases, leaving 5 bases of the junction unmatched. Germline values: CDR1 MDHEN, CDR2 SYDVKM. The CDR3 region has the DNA TGTGCCAGCAGTATGGACAGGGACCGCACAGATACGCAGTATTTT. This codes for CASSMDRDRTDTQYF.

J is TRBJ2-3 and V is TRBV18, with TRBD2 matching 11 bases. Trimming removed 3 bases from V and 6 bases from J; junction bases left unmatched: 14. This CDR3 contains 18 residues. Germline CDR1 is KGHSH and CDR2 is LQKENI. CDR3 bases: TGTGCCAGCTCACCCCCTCCCCCGACTAGCGGGATCGGTGATACGCAGTATTTT. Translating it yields CASSPPPPTSGIGDTQYF.

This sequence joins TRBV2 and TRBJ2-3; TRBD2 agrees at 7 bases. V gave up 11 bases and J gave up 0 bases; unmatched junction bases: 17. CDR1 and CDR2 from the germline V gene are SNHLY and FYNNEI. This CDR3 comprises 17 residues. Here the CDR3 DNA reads TGTGCCGGGAAGAGTAGCGGGCCCTCCCTGAGCACAGATACGCAGTATTTT. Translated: CAGKSSGPSLSTDTQYF.

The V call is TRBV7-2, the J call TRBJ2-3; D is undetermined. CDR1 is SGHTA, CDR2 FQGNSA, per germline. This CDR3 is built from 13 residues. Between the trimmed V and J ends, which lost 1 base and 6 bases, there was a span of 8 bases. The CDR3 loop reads CASSLVKSDTQYF. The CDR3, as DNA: TGTGCCAGCAGCTTAGTCAAATCCGATACGCAGTATTTT.

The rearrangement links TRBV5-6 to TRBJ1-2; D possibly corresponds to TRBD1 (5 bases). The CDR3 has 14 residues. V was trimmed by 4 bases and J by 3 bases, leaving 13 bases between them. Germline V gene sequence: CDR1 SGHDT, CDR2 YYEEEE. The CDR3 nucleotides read TGTGCCAGCAGCCCCCCTGGCAGGGACTATGGCTACACCTTC. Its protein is CASSPPGRDYGYTF.